Listed here are 14 T cell receptor beta chains from one sample, sequenced in a study of cytomegalovirus exposure and HLA in healthy donors (dated by TCRdb to the late 2010s). Preparation of the library involved the immunoSEQ multiplex PCR assay. The multiplex PCR relied on a mix of 60 forward primers for TCR Vbeta segments and 13 reverse primers for TCR Jbeta segments. The source is immuneACCESS, and TCRdb retained only in-frame sequences with V and J called. Part of the clones is not carried over; for the studies checked, unresolved V genes explain less than half of this, and the remainder is unexplained. The sample data list 150,000 to 200,000 clones, and roughly 80% of these were observed just once. The ten largest make up roughly 13% of the sample. Input material: PBMCs. The receptors originated from a woman aged 45-60 years in good health and CMV-seropositive.

The rearrangement joins TRBV4-1 to TRBJ2-1; 8 bases are shared with TRBD2. The CDR3 is 16 amino acids. V trimming: 1 base; J trimming: 4 bases; junction bases outside the gene matches: 6. Per germline, CDR1 MGHRA and CDR2 YSYEKL. DNA for the CDR3: TGCGCCAGCAGCCAAGCTTCGACGGGGGGGTACAATGAGCAGTTCTTC. Amino acid sequence: CASSQASTGGYNEQFF.

J is TRBJ2-2 and V is TRBV9; D might be TRBD1 (7 bases). The germline CDR1 and CDR2 sequences are SGDLS and YYNGEE. The CDR3 consists of 15 residues. Trimming cost V 5 bases and J 2 bases, with 13 bases left between them. The CDR3 region has the DNA TGTGCCAGCAGGGACTACAGGGGTAACACCGGGGAGCTGTTTTTT. It is translated as CASRDYRGNTGELFF.

This clone was counted once. The J gene is TRBJ1-1, the V gene TRBV20-1; no clear D gene. This CDR3 has 11 amino acids. The V gene lost 5 bases and the J gene lost 0 bases, with 4 bases spanning the gap. Per the germline V gene, CDR1 is DFQATT and CDR2 is SNEGSKA (reference sequence). CDR3 region: CSASMNTEAFF. The CDR3 DNA reads TGCAGTGCTTCAATGAACACTGAAGCTTTCTTT.

V is TRBV11-3 and J is TRBJ2-3; 8 nucleotides line up with TRBD1. The germline V gene has CDR1 SGHNT and CDR2 YENEEA. V lost 6 bases and J lost 2; bases outside the gene matches: 16. This CDR3 has 18 residues. The CDR3 sequence: CASSLKGGTGSYTDTQYF. CDR3 sequence (DNA): TGTGCCAGCAGTTTGAAAGGGGGGACAGGTTCATACACAGATACGCAGTATTTT.

This chain links TRBV5-1 with TRBJ1-5; 7 bases align to TRBD1. In germline, CDR1 is SGHRS, CDR2 YFSETQ. The CDR3 consists of 15 residues. V lost 0 bases, J lost 3 bases, and 3 bases stayed unmatched. Written as DNA, the CDR3 is TGCGCCAGCAGCTTGGAGGGGGCAGTCAATCAGCCCCAGCATTTT. Protein product: CASSLEGAVNQPQHF.

This clone rates as medium-sized. The CDR3 DNA follows: TGTGCCAGCAGCTCTACCGGGACAGAGACCTATGGCTACACCTTC. It specifies CASSSTGTETYGYTF. This chain connects TRBV5-6 to TRBJ1-2; TRBD1 aligns across 7 bases. After removal of 3 bases from V and 4 bases from J, the junction contained 9 bases not matched to a gene. CDR1 SGHDT and CDR2 YYEEEE come from the germline V gene. This CDR3 region has 15 residues.

DNA for the CDR3: TGCGCCAGCAGCCAAGATGACGGGTTAGAGCAGTACTTC. This sequence encodes CASSQDDGLEQYF. This chain uses TRBV4-1 with TRBJ2-5, with D uncertain. The germline CDR1 and CDR2 sequences are MGHRA and YSYEKL. The V end lost 0 bases, the J end lost 11 bases, and 13 bases lay between the germline ends. CDR3 length: 13 residues.

The chain couples TRBV4-2 to TRBJ1-1; TRBD1 might be the D (5 bases). There are 12 residues in the CDR3. V was cut by 4 bases and J by 8 bases, with 11 bases left in between. The germline CDR1 and CDR2 sequences are LGHNA and YNFKEQ. CDR3 residues: CASSPGGWEAFF. CDR3 bases: TGTGCCAGCAGCCCCGGGGGTTGGGAAGCTTTCTTT.

This chain uses TRBV11-3 with TRBJ2-5; D gene unclear. The CDR3 length is 14 residues. Germline V gene sequence: CDR1 SGHNT, CDR2 YENEEA. V dropped 1 base and J dropped 5 bases, with 11 bases sitting between them. The DNA for the CDR3 is TGTGCCAGCAGCTTAGGGCCGGTCGGGGAGACCCAGTACTTC. Translation: CASSLGPVGETQYF.

The rearrangement joins TRBV4-1 to TRBJ1-5; TRBD1 matches at 7 bases. The V gene's germline CDR1 is MGHRA and CDR2 YSYEKL. The CDR3 contains 16 residues. Trimming cost V 3 bases and J 3 bases; bases outside gene matches: 8. The CDR3 DNA follows: TGCGCCAGCAGCCATGAAGTGGGACAGACCAATCAGCCCCAGCATTTT. Translating it yields CASSHEVGQTNQPQHF.

This chain connects TRBV9 to TRBJ1-6; perhaps TRBD1 as D (5 bases). Germline V gene sequence: CDR1 SGDLS, CDR2 YYNGEE. The CDR3 is 17 residues long. The V and J ends lost 1 base and 6 bases respectively, with 17 bases between them. Here the CDR3 reads CASSVYTVIGVNSPLHF. The CDR3 nucleotides are TGTGCCAGCAGCGTATATACAGTTATAGGGGTTAATTCACCCCTCCACTTT.

V gene TRBV2 combines with J gene TRBJ2-7; D is possibly TRBD2 (6 bases). The V end lost 7 bases, the J end lost 0 bases, and 10 bases lay between the germline ends. The CDR3 runs 13 residues. The V gene's germline CDR1 is SNHLY and CDR2 FYNNEI. CDR3 sequence (DNA): TGTGCCAGCATGCGGGATACCTCCTACGAGCAGTACTTC. It is translated as CASMRDTSYEQYF.

The rearrangement joins TRBV9 to TRBJ1-2; 9 nucleotides align to TRBD1. This CDR3 has 14 amino acids. Germline V gene sequence: CDR1 SGDLS, CDR2 YYNGEE. After removal of 2 bases from V and 5 bases from J, the junction contained 4 bases not matched to a gene. CDR3 loop: CASSVTGGAYGYTF. DNA of the CDR3: TGTGCCAGCAGCGTTACAGGGGGCGCTTATGGCTACACCTTC.

This clone was observed a few times. J is TRBJ2-5 and V is TRBV5-1; no firm D call. The assigned J gene may be wrong: the sequence end matches TRBJ2-7 better. Germline V gene lookup returns CDR1 SGHRS and CDR2 YFSETQ. The CDR3 consists of 13 residues. CDR3 in amino acids: CASSLSQDYEQYF. The DNA of the CDR3 is TGCGCCAGCAGCTTGAGCCAGGATTACGAGCAGTACTTC.